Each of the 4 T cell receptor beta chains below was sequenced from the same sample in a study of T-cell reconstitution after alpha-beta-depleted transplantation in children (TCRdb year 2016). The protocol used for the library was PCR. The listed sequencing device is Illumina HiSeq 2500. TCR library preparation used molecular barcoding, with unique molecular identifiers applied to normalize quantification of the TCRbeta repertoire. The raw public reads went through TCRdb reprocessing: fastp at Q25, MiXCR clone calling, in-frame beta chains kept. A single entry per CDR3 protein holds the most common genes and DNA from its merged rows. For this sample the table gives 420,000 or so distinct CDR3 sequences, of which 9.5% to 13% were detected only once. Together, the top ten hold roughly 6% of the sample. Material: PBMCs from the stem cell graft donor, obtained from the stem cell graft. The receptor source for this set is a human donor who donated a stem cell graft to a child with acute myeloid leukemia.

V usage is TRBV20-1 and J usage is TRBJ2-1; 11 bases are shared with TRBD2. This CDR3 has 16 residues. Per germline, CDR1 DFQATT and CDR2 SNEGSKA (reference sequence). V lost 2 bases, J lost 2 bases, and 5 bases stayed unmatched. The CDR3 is CSARRLAGGPYNEQFF. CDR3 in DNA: TGCAGTGCTAGAAGGCTAGCGGGAGGACCCTACAATGAGCAGTTCTTC.

The chain's CDR3 is CATSSGQVGGVNEQFF. The CDR3 region has the DNA TGTGCCACCAGCAGCGGACAGGTTGGGGGGGTGAATGAGCAGTTCTTC. The chain employs TRBV15 and TRBJ2-1; D possibly matches TRBD1 or TRBD2 (7 bases each). Trimming removed 3 bases from V and 7 bases from J, with 19 bases in between. Germline V gives CDR1 LNHNV, CDR2 YYDKDF (reference sequence). The CDR3 is 16 amino acids.

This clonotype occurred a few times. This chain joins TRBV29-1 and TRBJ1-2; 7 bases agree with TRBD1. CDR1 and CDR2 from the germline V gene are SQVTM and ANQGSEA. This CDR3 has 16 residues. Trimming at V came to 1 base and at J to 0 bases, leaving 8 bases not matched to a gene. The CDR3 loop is CSVEGLGTATNYGYTF. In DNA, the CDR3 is TGCAGCGTTGAAGGCCTCGGGACAGCAACTAACTATGGCTACACCTTC. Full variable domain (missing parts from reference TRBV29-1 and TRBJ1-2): SAVISQKPSRDICQRGTSLTIQCQVDSQVTMMFWYRQQPGQSLTLIATANQGSEATYESGFVIDKFPISRPNLTFSTLTVSNMSPEDSSIYLCSVEGLGTATNYGYTFGSGTRLTVV.

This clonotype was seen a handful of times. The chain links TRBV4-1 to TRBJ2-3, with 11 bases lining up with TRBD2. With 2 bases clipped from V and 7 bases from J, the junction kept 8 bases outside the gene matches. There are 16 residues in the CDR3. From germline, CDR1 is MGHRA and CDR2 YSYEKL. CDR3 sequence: CASSQPASGRTNTQYF. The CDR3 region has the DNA TGCGCCAGCAGCCAACCGGCTAGCGGGAGGACAAATACGCAGTATTTT.